This T cell receptor (beta chain) was recovered during a study of CD8+ T cells in alopecia areata. Study information: In an open-label trial, patients got 5 to 10 mg tofacitinib twice daily.

The V and J ends lost 8 bases and 4 bases, in that order; junction bases with no gene match: 9. The CDR3 has 14 residues. Germline V gives CDR1 SNHLY, CDR2 FYNNEI. Reverse transcription of extracted RNA yielded cDNA, which provided the sequencing template. Repertoires were generated with immunoSEQ multiplex PCR, while TCRdb's copy carries only in-frame clones and drops some. This repertoire shows more than 110,000 clones, under 60% found once; its top ten account for under 7.5%. This clone appeared once. The antigen is undetermined. Points from the study as a whole: Clonality in lesional scalp, especially alopecia totalis/universalis, exceeded that of normal scalp.

PBMCs, the starting material, were the source of sorted CD4+ and CD8+ T cells. The origin of this receptor is a human donor with alopecia areata. The source was CD4+ T cells sorted from blood, collected at week 0. The chain is built from TRBV2 and TRBJ1-2, with 8 bases identical to TRBD1. In DNA form, the CDR3 reads TGTGCCAGCCATATCGACAGGGGCCTCTATGGCTACACCTTC. Its protein is CASHIDRGLYGYTF.